The 22 T cell receptor beta chains below were found in one sample sequenced in a study of metastatic and nonmetastatic thyroid tumors. TCRdb re-analyzed the PCR reads through MiXCR. The data show approximately 25,000 clones, roughly 24% seen once. Treatment of any kind had been given to no patient before thyroid surgery. Sequencing was carried out using blood. These receptors were collected from a male donor with papillary thyroid cancer or a benign thyroid nodule (not recorded which). Some clones in this sample may be carry-over from other donors' samples.

Of note for this clone: Germline is not matched at one junction end, which may reflect a read error. The chain combines TRBV27 with TRBJ1-5; 7 nucleotides line up with TRBD1. Germline V gene lookup returns CDR1 MNHEY and CDR2 SMNVEV (reference sequence). The CDR3 sequence is 15 residues long. Written as DNA, the CDR3 is TGTGCCAGCACCTATAACTGGGACAGAGGGCAGCGCCAGCATTTT. Amino acids: CASTYNWDRGQRQHF.

The chain has TRBV6-2 or TRBV6-3 and TRBJ2-7; D is undetermined. Germline values: CDR1 MNHEY, CDR2 SVGEGT. This CDR3 contains 12 residues. Trimming left V 7 bases short and J 5 bases short, with 12 bases between. In DNA form, the CDR3 reads TGTGCCAGCATGATAGAGGTCCACGAGCAGTACTTC. This translates into CASMIEVHEQYF.

This clone was picked up many times. CDR3: CAISESRGEQNEQFF. The CDR3 bases are TGTGCCATCAGTGAGTCGAGGGGAGAACAAAATGAGCAGTTCTTC. The chain is built from TRBV10-3 and TRBJ2-1; D assignment may be TRBD1 or TRBD2 (5 bases each). The V gene's germline CDR1 is ENHRY and CDR2 SYGVKD. CDR3 size: 15 residues. The V end lost 0 bases, the J end lost 7 bases, and 13 bases lay between the germline ends.

This clone has a count of ten or more. The V and J genes are TRBV11-2 and TRBJ2-5, with D maybe TRBD2 (6 bases). The germline V gene has CDR1 SGHAT and CDR2 FQNNGV. The CDR3 loop spans 15 amino acids. Trimming removed 5 bases from V and 5 bases from J, with 18 bases in between. The CDR3 region is CASSPRRTIQETQYF. The CDR3 DNA is TGTGCCAGCAGCCCACGCCGGACTATCCAGGAGACCCAGTACTTC.

This clone has ten or more counts. This chain connects TRBV5-8 to TRBJ2-2; TRBD1 matches at 7 bases. CDR3 length: 15 amino acids. Germline V gives CDR1 SGHTS, CDR2 YDEGEE. Trimming cost V 5 bases and J 4 bases; bases outside gene matches: 8. The CDR3, as DNA: TGTGCCAGCAGTCCGGACAGGCCGGGCACCGGGGAGCTGTTTTTT. Protein product: CASSPDRPGTGELFF.

On this clone itself: Germline is not matched at one junction end, which may reflect a read error. This chain connects TRBV5-1 to TRBJ2-3; no firm D call. Germline-derived CDR1 and CDR2 are SGHRS and YFSETQ. The CDR3 extends over 13 amino acids. The CDR3 DNA sequence: TGCGCAAGCAGCTCACCTATCTCAGATACGCAGTATTTT. Its translation: CASSSPISDTQYF.

This clone was picked up one time. This sample also contains other DNA sequences that code for the same CDR3. The genes are TRBV3-1 and TRBJ2-7; no firm D call. Germline V gene data show CDR1 as LGHDT and CDR2 as YNNKEL (reference sequence). The V and J ends lost 7 bases and 4 bases respectively, with 14 bases between them. The length of the CDR3 is 13 residues. CDR3 bases: TGTGCCAGCATGGGATTCAACTCATACGAGCAGTACTTC. Residues: CASMGFNSYEQYF.

This clone came up a few times. The missing conserved phenylalanine or tryptophan at the end of this CDR3 makes a read error likely. This chain joins TRBV6-1 and TRBJ1-5; TRBD1 might be the D (6 bases). The CDR3 extends over 14 amino acids. Germline assignment: CDR1 MNHNS and CDR2 SASEGT. Deletions cut 7 bases from V and 6 bases from J, with 16 bases between. The CDR3 nucleotides read TGTGCCAGCACCACCCGACAGGTATTTCAGCCCCAGCATTCT. Its protein product is CASTTRQVFQPQHS.

This clone was detected many times. The chain couples TRBV6-2 or TRBV6-3 to TRBJ2-1, with 7 bases matching TRBD2. Germline loops: CDR1 MNHEY, CDR2 SVGEGT. This CDR3 region has 13 residues. J was trimmed by 16 bases and V by 10 bases; bases with no gene match: 19. CDR3 sequence: CATNPAGGREGFF. CDR3 sequence (DNA): TGTGCCACCAATCCGGCCGGGGGGAGAGAGGGATTCTTC.

As to this clone: The junction and the germline gene differ at one end; a read error may be behind it. The rearrangement joins TRBV7-2 to TRBJ2-5; D unclear. The CDR3 has 14 residues. Germline V lookup: CDR1 SGHTA, CDR2 FQGNSA. The CDR3 loop reads CASTLVEVQETQYF. CDR3 in DNA: TGTGCCAGCACCTTAGTAGAGGTTCAAGAGACCCAGTACTTC. Complete variable domain (other parts from reference TRBV7-2 and TRBJ2-5): GAGVSQSPSNKVTEKGKDVELRCDPISGHTALYWYRQSLGQGLEFLIYFQGNSAPDKSGLPSDRFSAERTGGSVSTLTIQRTQQEDSAVYLCASTLVEVQETQYFGPGTRLLVL.

This clone was observed a few times. A much larger clone differs from this one at a single base, so this may be a read error. V usage is TRBV9 and J usage is TRBJ2-5; D is unclear. Trimming removed 7 bases at V and 2 bases at J, with 15 bases between. The CDR3 extends over 14 amino acids. CDR1 is SGDLS and CDR2 is YYNGEE in the germline V gene. The chain's CDR3 is CASGPVTPQETQYF. CDR3 bases: TGTGCCAGCGGCCCAGTGACACCGCAAGAGACCCAGTACTTC.

The sample holds many counts of this clone. The chain carries TRBV28 and TRBJ1-4; 7 bases agree with TRBD1. This CDR3 spans 15 amino acids. Per germline, CDR1 MDHEN and CDR2 SYDVKM. Trimming removed 6 bases from V and 7 bases from J; junction bases left unmatched: 11. The CDR3 loop reads CASSGEQGRREKLFF. CDR3 nucleotides: TGTGCCAGCAGCGGGGAACAGGGGAGGCGTGAAAAACTGTTTTTT. The full variable domain, its missing parts supplied by reference TRBV28 and TRBJ1-4, is DVKVTQSSRYLVKRTGEKVFLECVQDMDHENMFWYRQDPGLGLRLIYFSYDVKMKEKGDIPEGYSVSREKKERFSLILESASTNQTSMYLCASSGEQGRREKLFFGSGTQLSVL.

This clone was seen a few times. This clone may be a read error of a much larger clone one base away. The same CDR3 can be traced to other DNA sequences in this sample. The CDR3 region is CASSMGGADTQYF. Here the CDR3 DNA reads TGTGCCAGTAGTATGGGAGGGGCGGATACGCAGTATTTT. The chain couples TRBV19 to TRBJ2-3; 7 nucleotides line up with TRBD2. This CDR3 is built from 13 residues. Per germline, CDR1 LNHDA and CDR2 SQIVND (reference sequence). V shed 3 bases and J 6 bases; nucleotides not matched to a gene: 3.

This clone came up many times. The DNA for the CDR3 is TGTGCCAGCAGTTTTGGGGGGGTTGGCACAGATACGCAGTATTTT. This translates into CASSFGGVGTDTQYF. The genes are TRBV28 and TRBJ2-3, with 7 bases aligning to TRBD2. This CDR3 has 15 amino acids. The germline V gene encodes CDR1 MDHEN and CDR2 SYDVKM. The V gene end was trimmed by 3 bases and the J gene end by 1 base; junction bases not matched to a gene: 4.

This chain's CDR3 is CASSVESVSYEQYF. The CDR3 DNA reads as TGTGCCAGCAGCGTAGAGAGCGTGAGCTACGAGCAGTACTTC. This chain links TRBV9 with TRBJ2-7; no clear D gene. The CDR3 has 14 amino acids. Deletions cut 0 bases from V and 3 bases from J, with 10 bases between. CDR1 SGDLS and CDR2 YYNGEE come from the germline V gene.

This clone appeared a few times. This rearrangement joins TRBV29-1 to TRBJ2-7, with TRBD1 matching 7 bases. The CDR3 runs 14 residues. Trimming took 2 bases from V and 2 from J; bases not matched to a gene: 6. Germline V lookup: CDR1 SQVTM, CDR2 ANQGSEA. Here the CDR3 reads CSVETGVYTYEQYF. The CDR3 DNA is TGCAGCGTTGAAACAGGGGTCTATACCTACGAGCAGTACTTC.

This chain joins TRBV27 and TRBJ1-2, with D possibly being TRBD1 (6 bases). Germline V gene lookup returns CDR1 MNHEY and CDR2 SMNVEV (reference sequence). The CDR3 extends over 16 amino acids. Trimming pared 0 bases from V and 5 bases from J, leaving 16 bases between. The DNA of the CDR3 is TGTGCCAGCAGTTTATCAGGACAGATTCCCGCTTATGGCTACACCTTC. It yields the protein CASSLSGQIPAYGYTF.

The rearrangement uses TRBV6-6 and TRBJ2-7, with D possibly being TRBD2 (6 bases). The germline gives CDR1 MNHNY, CDR2 SVGAGI (reference sequence). The CDR3 is 18 amino acids. The ends were cut back, 0 bases at V and 2 bases at J, with 20 bases in the middle. CDR3 amino acids: CASSYSNRLLALPYEQYF. CDR3 in DNA: TGTGCCAGCAGTTACTCGAATCGATTACTAGCTTTACCCTACGAGCAGTACTTC.

The rearrangement joins TRBV18 to TRBJ1-4; no clear D gene. The CDR3 sequence is 15 residues long. CDR1 KGHSH and CDR2 LQKENI come from the germline V gene. V lost 2 bases and J lost 3, with 10 bases in between. The CDR3 DNA sequence: TGTGCCAGCTCACCAGGGGAGGGCCCTAATGAAAAACTGTTTTTT. Translating it yields CASSPGEGPNEKLFF.

This clone was recorded many times. J is TRBJ2-5 and V is TRBV28; 13 bases are a match to TRBD2. This CDR3 comprises 15 residues. The ends lost 6 bases at V and 7 bases at J; junction bases unmatched: 8. Germline-derived CDR1 and CDR2 are MDHEN and SYDVKM. The CDR3 DNA reads as TGTGCCAGCAGCCGAACTAGCGGGAGGGCCTGGACCCAGTACTTC. Translation: CASSRTSGRAWTQYF.

This clone was seen at least ten times. In DNA, the CDR3 is TGCAGTGCTAGAGATTGGCAGGGGTTTTCCGATGAGCAGTTCTTC. Encoded protein: CSARDWQGFSDEQFF. The chain links TRBV20-1 to TRBJ2-1; maybe TRBD1 (6 bases). The V end lost 0 bases, the J end lost 8 bases, and 17 bases lay between the germline ends. CDR1 DFQATT and CDR2 SNEGSKA come from the germline V gene (reference sequence). The CDR3 is made up of 15 amino acids.

This clone was recorded many times. A much larger clonotype is one base distant, so this may be a read error. The sample carries other DNA sequences with the same CDR3. The genes are TRBV15 and TRBJ2-2; D may correspond to TRBD1 or TRBD2 (5 bases each). Germline CDR1 LNHNV, CDR2 YYDKDF (reference sequence). This CDR3 region has 21 residues. The DNA for the CDR3 is TGTGCCACCAGCAGAGAAAGAACCTCCGGGACGACCGCTTCAAACACCGGGGAGTTGTTTTTT. Amino acids: CATSRERTSGTTASNTGELFF.